This passage covers 29 T cell receptor beta chains from one sample sequenced in a study of control samples from healthy donors and cancer patients. Measured with immunoSEQ multiplex PCR; TCRdb has only the in-frame clones, and not every one. The sample has some 150,000 clones; 93% are singletons. The sample comprised blood. The receptor set was obtained from a woman in her fifties or sixties in good health.

J is TRBJ2-1 and V is TRBV5-1; 8 positions match TRBD1. CDR3 size: 13 residues. With V trimmed by 4 bases and J by 6 bases, 3 bases remained unmatched. Germline-derived CDR1 and CDR2 are SGHRS and YFSETQ. CDR3 amino acids: CASSLTGGNEQFF. The CDR3 DNA sequence: TGCGCCAGCAGCCTAACAGGGGGCAATGAGCAGTTCTTC.

The rearrangement joins TRBV5-4 to TRBJ1-2; TRBD1 is a possible D gene (6 bases). Germline loops: CDR1 SGHNT, CDR2 YYREEE (reference sequence). The ends were cut back, 1 base at V and 8 bases at J, with 12 bases in the middle. The CDR3 spans 13 residues. CDR3 sequence (DNA): TGTGCCAGCAGCTTGACAGGGATGAACGGCTACACCTTC. Amino acid sequence: CASSLTGMNGYTF.

V usage is TRBV27 and J usage is TRBJ2-2; TRBD1 matches 8 bases. This CDR3 spans 12 amino acids. CDR1 and CDR2 (germline): MNHEY, SMNVEV (reference sequence). V lost 6 bases and J lost 8; bases outside the gene matches: 2. The CDR3 sequence: CASRTGVGELFF. As DNA, the CDR3 is TGTGCCAGCAGGACAGGGGTAGGGGAGCTGTTTTTT.

This clone was detected only a few times. The chain links TRBV6-5 to TRBJ1-1; 7 nucleotides agree with TRBD1. Germline values: CDR1 MNHEY, CDR2 SVGAGI. CDR3 length equals 15 residues. The ends lost 0 bases at V and 5 bases at J; junction bases unmatched: 6. The CDR3 DNA is TGTGCCAGCAGTTACTCGAGGGGGCAGGGTACTGAAGCTTTCTTT. Its translation is CASSYSRGQGTEAFF.

This chain uses TRBV10-3 with TRBJ2-7; no reliable D call. This CDR3 spans 14 amino acids. With 3 bases removed from V and 3 bases from J, the gap between germline ends came to 12 bases. CDR1 is ENHRY and CDR2 is SYGVKD in the germline V gene. As DNA, the CDR3 is TGTGCCATCAGTGATCCGGTAGGTCACTACGAGCAGTACTTC. Its translation is CAISDPVGHYEQYF.

V gene TRBV6-5 combines with J gene TRBJ2-1; D remains unclear. This CDR3 spans 13 amino acids. Germline V gene sequence: CDR1 MNHEY, CDR2 SVGAGI. V gave up 5 bases and J gave up 2 bases, with 7 bases separating them. The CDR3 nucleotides are TGTGCCAGCAGTACGGTGGCCTACAATGAGCAGTTCTTC. Protein product: CASSTVAYNEQFF.

V and J are TRBV18 and TRBJ1-1, with D possibly TRBD1 on 5 matching bases. CDR1 KGHSH and CDR2 LQKENI come from the germline V gene. There are 15 residues in the CDR3. Deletions cut 5 bases from V and 4 bases from J, with 17 bases between. CDR3 bases: TGTGCCAGCTCAACCACGGGACTCACCGGCACTGAAGCTTTCTTT. Translated: CASSTTGLTGTEAFF.

CDR3 bases: TGTGCCAGCTCACCAACGGAAATGTTCTACAATGAGCAGTTCTTC. Translating it yields CASSPTEMFYNEQFF. J is TRBJ2-1 and V is TRBV18; D is undetermined. This CDR3 spans 15 amino acids. The V end was cut by 2 bases, the J end by 3 bases, with 11 bases between. The germline gives CDR1 KGHSH, CDR2 LQKENI.

The V call is TRBV2, the J call TRBJ2-1; 12 bases agree with TRBD2. CDR1 and CDR2 from the germline V gene are SNHLY and FYNNEI. The CDR3 totals 16 residues. Trimming removed 5 bases from V and 4 bases from J; junction bases left unmatched: 6. CDR3: CASSRGLAGKYNEQFF. The CDR3 DNA reads TGTGCCAGCAGTAGGGGACTAGCGGGTAAATACAATGAGCAGTTCTTC.

This sequence joins TRBV27 and TRBJ1-4; no clear D. Germline assignment: CDR1 MNHEY and CDR2 SMNVEV (reference sequence). The CDR3 is 15 residues long. The V gene lost 5 bases and the J gene lost 1 base, with 11 bases spanning the gap. CDR3 sequence: CASSVKRLTNEKLFF. In DNA form, the CDR3 reads TGTGCCAGCAGTGTAAAGCGTCTAACTAATGAAAAACTGTTTTTT.

This chain links TRBV21-1 with TRBJ1-5. TRBV21-1 is assigned pseudogene status. CDR3 length: 14 residues. As DNA, the CDR3 is TGTGCCAGCCCCGGGACTTATAGCAATCAGCCCCAGCATTTT. Protein: CASPGTYSNQPQHF.

The chain couples TRBV13 to TRBJ1-2; D is possibly TRBD1 (6 bases). This CDR3 comprises 14 residues. Germline CDR1 PRHDT, CDR2 FYEKMQ (reference sequence). Trimming stripped 4 bases from V and 6 bases from J, with 15 bases between. The CDR3 protein is CASSSTEGVHGYTF. In nucleotides, the CDR3 is TGTGCCAGCAGCTCCACCGAGGGGGTCCATGGCTACACCTTC.

CDR3 sequence (DNA): TGTGCCAGCAGACCGCAGACACTGCACTATGGCTACACCTTC. Amino acids: CASRPQTLHYGYTF. The rearrangement joins TRBV6-5 to TRBJ1-2, with D unclear. The CDR3 sequence is 14 residues long. With 6 bases removed from V and 3 bases from J, the gap between germline ends came to 14 bases. CDR1 and CDR2 (germline): MNHEY, SVGAGI.

The chain combines TRBV11-2 with TRBJ1-4; 7 bases match TRBD1. Per germline, CDR1 SGHAT and CDR2 FQNNGV. After removal of 4 bases from V and 8 bases from J, the junction contained 10 bases not matched to a gene. The CDR3 totals 15 residues. For the CDR3, the DNA is TGTGCCAGCAGCTCCTACAAGGGACAGCCCGAAAAACTGTTTTTT. This codes for CASSSYKGQPEKLFF.

The chain has TRBV3-1 (or the pseudogene TRBV3-2) and TRBJ2-3; 14 positions agree with TRBD2. The ends lost 4 bases at V and 5 bases at J; junction bases unmatched: 5. This CDR3 is built from 16 residues. Germline values: CDR1 LGHDT, CDR2 YNNKEL (reference sequence). For the CDR3, the DNA is TGTGCCAGCAGCCGGGGACTAGCGGGGGCGATAGATACGCAGTATTTT. Its protein is CASSRGLAGAIDTQYF.

This clone has a single count. The same CDR3 also results from other DNA sequences found in this sample. The chain employs TRBV6-2 or TRBV6-3 and TRBJ1-1, with 8 bases matching TRBD1. The CDR3 spans 14 residues. Trimming cost V 2 bases and J 2 bases; bases outside gene matches: 1. Germline values: CDR1 MNHEY, CDR2 SVGEGT. In nucleotides, the CDR3 is TGTGCCAGCAGTTACCAGGGGGCTAACACTGAAGCTTTCTTT. Protein sequence: CASSYQGANTEAFF.

This clone appeared a single time. This rearrangement joins TRBV5-1 to TRBJ2-2; D may be TRBD1 or TRBD2 (5 bases each). The V gene's germline CDR1 is SGHRS and CDR2 YFSETQ. The CDR3 is 16 amino acids. V lost 3 bases and J lost 0, with 12 bases in between. CDR3 loop: CASSWTGTPNTGELFF. CDR3 sequence (DNA): TGCGCCAGCAGCTGGACCGGGACGCCGAACACCGGGGAGCTGTTTTTT. Full variable domain (outside the CDR3, taken from reference TRBV5-1 and TRBJ2-2): KAGVTQTPRYLIKTRGQQVTLSCSPISGHRSVSWYQQTPGQGLQFLFEYFSETQRNKGNFPGRFSGRQFSNSRSEMNVSTLELGDSALYLCASSWTGTPNTGELFFGEGSRLTVL.

The chain uses TRBV7-3 and TRBJ1-2; 7 bases are shared with TRBD1. Germline lookup yields CDR1 SGHTA and CDR2 FQGTGA. This CDR3 is built from 15 residues. V dropped 5 bases and J dropped 4; count of bases not matched to a gene: 10. CDR3 loop: CASSPSTGEAYGYTF. As DNA, the CDR3 is TGTGCCAGCAGCCCATCCACAGGGGAGGCCTATGGCTACACCTTC.

The chain joins TRBV3-1 (or the pseudogene TRBV3-2) to TRBJ1-5; D unclear. Germline CDR1 and CDR2: LGHDT and YNNKEL (reference sequence). CDR3 length: 13 amino acids. V dropped 2 bases and J dropped 10 bases, with 12 bases sitting between them. CDR3 amino acids: CASSQSGSSPQHF. The CDR3 DNA sequence: TGTGCCAGCAGCCAAAGCGGGTCGTCCCCCCAGCATTTT.

J is TRBJ2-7 and V is TRBV2; 8 positions match TRBD2. V was pared by 7 bases and J by 8 bases, with 13 bases of the junction left unmatched. The CDR3 contains 14 residues. Germline CDR1 is SNHLY and CDR2 is FYNNEI. The CDR3 protein is CASKVAGLVEKQYF. CDR3 coding DNA: TGTGCCAGCAAGGTAGCGGGGTTGGTAGAGAAGCAGTACTTC.

The V call is TRBV14, the J call TRBJ1-2; 7 bases are a match to TRBD1. The CDR3 has 13 amino acids. Trimming took 5 bases from V and 4 from J; bases not matched to a gene: 4. CDR1 and CDR2 from the germline V gene are SGHDN and FVKESK. CDR3 region: CASSARGLYGYTF. The CDR3 region has the DNA TGTGCCAGCAGCGCGAGGGGGCTCTATGGCTACACCTTC.

The J gene is TRBJ1-2, the V gene TRBV18, with a possible D match to TRBD1 (5 bases). The germline V gene encodes CDR1 KGHSH and CDR2 LQKENI. The ends were cut back, 3 bases at V and 4 bases at J, with 21 bases in the middle. The CDR3 loop spans 17 amino acids. CDR3 in amino acids: CASSPTGGYFEAYGYTF. For the CDR3, the DNA is TGTGCCAGCTCACCGACCGGGGGATATTTCGAGGCCTATGGCTACACCTTC.

V is TRBV6-4 and J is TRBJ1-2; D is possibly TRBD1 (6 bases). Germline V gene sequence: CDR1 MRHNA, CDR2 SNTAGT. This CDR3 is 16 amino acids long. Trimming removed 0 bases from V and 2 bases from J, with 13 bases in between. This CDR3 is CASSDSVSGQNYGYTF. DNA for the CDR3: TGTGCCAGCAGTGACTCGGTTTCTGGACAGAACTATGGCTACACCTTC.

The chain carries TRBV9 and TRBJ2-7; 8 bases align to TRBD1. Germline V gene sequence: CDR1 SGDLS, CDR2 YYNGEE. The CDR3 consists of 15 residues. The V and J ends lost 1 base and 5 bases, in that order; junction bases with no gene match: 8. The CDR3 loop is CASSVQGAALDEQYF. CDR3 DNA sequence: TGTGCCAGCAGCGTACAGGGGGCTGCCTTGGACGAGCAGTACTTC.

The chain is built from TRBV6-5 and TRBJ2-7; D may correspond to TRBD1 or TRBD2 (6 bases each). The V end was cut by 8 bases, the J end by 3 bases, with 14 bases between. Looked up from germline, CDR1 is MNHEY and CDR2 is SVGAGI. The CDR3 is 13 amino acids. The DNA for the CDR3 is TGTGCCAGCTCTCGAGAGGGGGGCTACGAGCAGTACTTC. Translation: CASSREGGYEQYF.

This chain links TRBV7-9 with TRBJ1-3; TRBD1 matches 7 bases. Germline values: CDR1 SEHNR, CDR2 FQNEAQ (reference sequence). V gave up 4 bases and J gave up 4 bases; unmatched junction bases: 4. The CDR3 length is 14 residues. The DNA for the CDR3 is TGTGCCAGCAGCTCGAACAGGGGAGGAAACACCATATATTTT. Amino acid sequence: CASSSNRGGNTIYF.

This chain links TRBV5-8 with TRBJ1-5; TRBD1 agrees at 7 bases. Germline CDR1 is SGHTS and CDR2 is YDEGEE. V dropped 5 bases and J dropped 6; count of bases not matched to a gene: 5. The CDR3 runs to 13 residues. CDR3 region: CASSRQGLQPQHF. The DNA for the CDR3 is TGTGCCAGCAGTCGACAGGGACTTCAGCCCCAGCATTTT.

The gene calls are TRBV4-3 and TRBJ1-1; D is possibly TRBD1 (5 bases). Trimming took off 0 bases at V and 1 base at J, with 9 bases between the two ends. The CDR3 covers 15 residues. The germline gives CDR1 LGHNA, CDR2 YSLEER. The CDR3: CASSQDYGGNTEAFF. CDR3 coding DNA: TGCGCCAGCAGCCAAGATTACGGGGGGAACACTGAAGCTTTCTTT.

This chain joins TRBV5-6 and TRBJ1-1; weak D call: TRBD1 (6 bases). The germline V and J ends were trimmed by 0 bases and 8 bases, with 8 bases remaining between them. Germline CDR1 is SGHDT and CDR2 is YYEEEE. The CDR3 runs 12 residues. CDR3 amino acids: CASSLGTEEAFF. CDR3 in DNA: TGTGCCAGCAGCTTGGGGACAGAAGAAGCTTTCTTT.